A selection of T cell receptor beta chains follows, all from one sample in a study of CD8+CD57+ T cells in acquired aplastic anemia. TCRdb reprocessed the reads with MiXCR, giving one entry per CDR3 protein. The repertoire holds approximately 190,000 distinct CDR3 sequences, with just under 50% as singletons. Sequencing was done on a sample of sorted CD4+, CD8+, or CD8+CD57+ T cells (not recorded which) from PBMCs. Every receptor here comes from a human donor with aplastic anemia. CDR3s include the opening cysteine and the closing phenylalanine or tryptophan. A D gene is named only where the DNA matches it firmly. Size is stated for part of the rows, as once, few or many counts, or as a class when the clone is expanded.

v_call,clone_size,j_call,d_call,cdr3_nt,cdr3_aa
TRBV11-1,.,TRBJ2-1,.,TGTGCCAGCAGTTTCGGGGGGCCTCTCAATGAGCAGTTCTTC,CASSFGGPLNEQFF
TRBV19,once,TRBJ1-4,.,TGTGCCAGTAGTCTCCTCATTGACGAAAAACTGTTTTTT,CASSLLIDEKLFF
TRBV2,many,TRBJ2-2,.,TGTGCCAGCCGAGGGGCCACGGGAGACTACTCACGGACCGGGGAGCTGTTTTTT,CASRGATGDYSRTGELFF
TRBV9,few,TRBJ2-3,.,TGTGCCAGCAGCCTAAGGGAAGATACGCAGTATTTT,CASSLREDTQYF
TRBV29-1,.,TRBJ1-2,TRBD1,TGCAGCGTTACTGGACAGGGTCATGGCTACACCTTC,CSVTGQGHGYTF
TRBV7-2,many,TRBJ2-5,TRBD2,TGTGCCAGCAGCTTAGCGCCGCTACCGCTAGCGGGAGCGCGAGAGACCCAGTACTTC,CASSLAPLPLAGARETQYF
TRBV20-1,.,TRBJ2-1,.,TGCAGTGCTAGAAGAGCCAATGAGCAGTTCTTC,CSARRANEQFF
TRBV6-1,.,TRBJ1-2,TRBD1,TGTGCCAGCAGTGAAACCTGGACAGGATACTATGGCTACACCTTC,CASSETWTGYYGYTF
TRBV11-3,.,TRBJ1-1,.,TGTGCCAGCAGCTTAGATGGGTCCCAGAAACCCGAAGCTTTCTTT,CASSLDGSQKPEAFF
TRBV20-1,.,TRBJ2-1,TRBD2,TGCAGTGCTAGAGATTTAGCGGGAGTATCCTACAATGAGCAGTTCTTC,CSARDLAGVSYNEQFF
TRBV29-1,.,TRBJ1-2,TRBD1,TGCAGCGCCGTGACAGGGACCAACTATGGCTACACCTTC,CSAVTGTNYGYTF
TRBV20-1,many,TRBJ2-3,.,TGCAGTGCTAGGGGATCGGGGTTTCTAGCCACAGATACGCAGTATTTT,CSARGSGFLATDTQYF
TRBV20-1,many,TRBJ2-7,.,TGCAGTGCTATAGCGGCAAACGAGCAGTACTTC,CSAIAANEQYF
TRBV24-1,.,TRBJ1-3,TRBD1,TGTGCCACCAGTGATATCGACAGGGGAATAAATGGAAACACCATATATTTT,CATSDIDRGINGNTIYF
TRBV7-6,many,TRBJ2-5,.,TGTGCCAGCAGCTTAGTCGCGGGCGGGGAGACCCAGTACTTC,CASSLVAGGETQYF
TRBV7-6,.,TRBJ1-1,TRBD1,TGTGCCAGCAGCTTTGACAGGGGGCGAAACACTGAAGCTTTCTTT,CASSFDRGRNTEAFF
TRBV19,once,TRBJ2-4,.,TGTGCCAGTAGGCAGGGTTCTAAAACCAAAAACATTCAGTACTTC,CASRQGSKTKNIQYF
TRBV18,many,TRBJ2-7,.,TGTGCCAGCTCACCAGACAGGACGGGGGAGCAGTACTTC,CASSPDRTGEQYF
TRBV20-1,once,TRBJ1-1,.,TGCAGTGCTAGAGTCCCCGGGGTCAACACTGAAGCTTTCTTT,CSARVPGVNTEAFF
TRBV15,.,TRBJ1-1,.,TGTGCCACCAGCCGAGGTGTAACAATCGCTGAAGCTTTCTTT,CATSRGVTIAEAFF
TRBV19,many,TRBJ1-2,.,TGTGCCAGTAGTATAACAGGGACCTATGGCTACACCTTC,CASSITGTYGYTF
TRBV2,many,TRBJ1-2,.,TGTGCCAGCAGTGATCGGGGGATATCTAACTATGGCTACACCTTC,CASSDRGISNYGYTF
TRBV5-6,many,TRBJ1-2,.,TGTGCCAGCAGCTTCAACCCAAGGGGCGACTATGGCTACACCTTC,CASSFNPRGDYGYTF
TRBV24-1,.,TRBJ2-3,TRBD2,TGTGCCTGGAATAAGGAGCGGGAGGCAACAGATACGCAGTATTTT,CAWNKEREATDTQYF
TRBV29-1,.,TRBJ1-1,.,TGCAGCGTTGAAGCTCCTCCGATCGGCCCCTTCAAAGCTTTCTTT,CSVEAPPIGPFKAFF
TRBV9,many,TRBJ2-5,.,TGTGCCAGCAGCCTATATTACGGCTCAGAGACCCAGTACTTC,CASSLYYGSETQYF
TRBV5-6,.,TRBJ1-1,.,TGTGCCAGCAGCGTTCAGGCAACTGAAGCTTTCTTT,CASSVQATEAFF
TRBV2,.,TRBJ1-2,.,TGTGCCAGCAGTGATCCCCGAGGAGGGGACATCTATGGCTACACCTTC,CASSDPRGGDIYGYTF
TRBV25-1,.,TRBJ1-1,.,TGTGCCAGCAGTGAATCGGGAGTCCGGACACCCAACACTGAAGCTTTCTTT,CASSESGVRTPNTEAFF
TRBV7-2,.,TRBJ1-2,.,TGTGCCAGCAGCTTCCGGACAGCTAACTATGGCTACACCTTC,CASSFRTANYGYTF
TRBV19,.,TRBJ2-5,.,TGTGCCAGTAGTCTCGGGCGGGGACCCAACCTCCAGGAGACCCAGTACTTC,CASSLGRGPNLQETQYF
TRBV7-3,.,TRBJ2-5,.,TGTGCCAGCAGCTTAACGGGCGGGTCGGAGACCCAGTACTTC,CASSLTGGSETQYF
TRBV20-1,many,TRBJ2-4,TRBD2,TGCAGCGGACTAGCGGGGAATAGGGCCAAAAACATTCAGTACTTC,CSGLAGNRAKNIQYF
TRBV6-5,.,TRBJ2-1,.,TGTGCCAGCAGTTACGTGGCTAGCGCCTACAATGAGCAGTTCTTC,CASSYVASAYNEQFF
TRBV7-6,.,TRBJ2-2,TRBD1,TGTGCCAGCAGCGCGCGAACAGGGGGAAACACCGGGGAGCTGTTTTTT,CASSARTGGNTGELFF
TRBV10-3,.,TRBJ1-2,TRBD1,TGTGCCATCAGTGAGACTTCAGGGGGCGACTATGGCTACACCTTC,CAISETSGGDYGYTF
TRBV7-2,.,TRBJ2-7,.,TGTGCCAGCGGCTTAGGGGCAGCTTCCTACGAGCAGTACTTC,CASGLGAASYEQYF
TRBV7-3,.,TRBJ2-5,TRBD2,TGTGCCAGCAGCTTAGGGACTAGCGGGAAGGCGGGAGAGACCCAGTACTTC,CASSLGTSGKAGETQYF
TRBV20-1,.,TRBJ2-1,.,TGCAGTGCTAGTTACCTTTACAATGAGCAGTTCTTC,CSASYLYNEQFF
TRBV25-1,.,TRBJ2-5,.,TGTGCCAGCAGTGCCCAGGGCGATATAGAGACCCAGTACTTC,CASSAQGDIETQYF
TRBV11-1,.,TRBJ2-1,TRBD2,TGTGCCAGCAGTTACCCCGGACTAGCGGGAGACTACAATGAGCAGTTCTTC,CASSYPGLAGDYNEQFF
TRBV4-3,.,TRBJ2-6,.,TGCGCCAGCAGCCAAGATCGCCAAGGGTCTGGGGCCAACGTCCTGACTTTC,CASSQDRQGSGANVLTF
TRBV7-9,.,TRBJ2-3,.,TGTGCCAGCAGCCCCTCCGGGTGGGCAGATACGCAGTATTTT,CASSPSGWADTQYF
TRBV19,many,TRBJ2-1,.,TGTGCCAGCGGAGGGTTCAAGTGGGAGCAGTTCTTC,CASGGFKWEQFF
TRBV7-2,many,TRBJ2-3,TRBD2,TGTGCCAGCAGCATCCCGACTAGCGGGAGAACAGATACGCAGTATTTT,CASSIPTSGRTDTQYF
TRBV24-1,.,TRBJ2-5,.,TGCGCCACCAGTGATTCCCGACGGGTGGAGACCCAGTACTTC,CATSDSRRVETQYF
TRBV19,.,TRBJ2-7,TRBD2,TGTGCCGCGGGAGGGGGCAAGGGGTACGAGCAGTACTTC,CAAGGGKGYEQYF
TRBV11-2,.,TRBJ2-5,TRBD2,TGTGCCAGCAGCTTAGCTAGCGGGGGGTTCCAAGAGACCCAGTACTTC,CASSLASGGFQETQYF
TRBV3-1,many,TRBJ1-6,.,TGTGCCAGCAGCCAAGATGTTCTGCCACCCCTCCACTTT,CASSQDVLPPLHF
TRBV15,many,TRBJ2-4,.,TGTGCCACCAGCAGAGTAGGCAGGGCGGGAAACATTCAGTACTTC,CATSRVGRAGNIQYF
TRBV6-5,many,TRBJ2-7,.,TGTGCCAGCAGTTACTCGTCCGCGACCCCCACCGAGCAGTACTTC,CASSYSSATPTEQYF
TRBV25-1,many,TRBJ1-3,.,TGTGCCAGCAGTGAATGGGGGGTCTCTGGAAACACCATATATTTT,CASSEWGVSGNTIYF
TRBV5-1,many,TRBJ1-6,.,TGCGCCAGCAGCTTGGAAGGGAATAATTCACCCCTCCACTTT,CASSLEGNNSPLHF
TRBV7-8,many,TRBJ2-7,.,TGTGCCAGCAGCCTCCCCGACCTGACGAGAATGGGCGAGCAGTACTTC,CASSLPDLTRMGEQYF